This T cell receptor (beta chain) derives from a study of T-cell reconstitution after alpha-beta-depleted transplantation in children. Whole-study results and caveats: From newly produced T cells came most of the T-cell counts and diversity one year after transplant.

Germline CDR1 is SEHNR and CDR2 is FQNEAQ (reference sequence). The CDR3 consists of 14 residues. Trimming took off 6 bases at V and 4 bases at J, with 13 bases between the two ends. This clonotype is a singleton in its sample. No antigen is known for it. A TCRbeta library incorporating unique molecular identifiers was prepared. In TCRdb, the PCR reads were re-called with MiXCR into one record per CDR3 protein. The sample includes hundreds of thousands of distinct CDR3 sequences, less than 20% of them seen just once. The sequence came from a male patient aged 5 to 17 who had a stem cell transplant for acute lymphoblastic leukemia, so the T cells may come from the graft donor. The input for sequencing was PBMCs, mostly from graft donor cells, taken 360 days after TCRalphabeta/CD19-depleted stem cell transplant. The chain carries TRBV7-9 and TRBJ2-1; D call uncertain. Written as DNA, the CDR3 is TGTGCCAGCAGGGACCTCGGAGTTTACAATGAGCAGTTCTTC. This codes for CASRDLGVYNEQFF.